This T cell receptor (beta chain) appears in the sequencing data of a study of T cell responses to AZD1222 COVID-19 vaccine. Study-level background: Second doses at about 4 or about 12 weeks were pooled.

The V gene lost 5 bases and the J gene lost 6 bases, with 10 bases spanning the gap. Germline V gives CDR1 SGHTA, CDR2 FQGNSA. The CDR3 loop spans 13 amino acids. Clones were sequenced by immunoSEQ multiplex PCR, and TCRdb holds only the in-frame ones, with some missing. This table has about 73,000 clones, 88% appearing once. This chain links TRBV7-2 with TRBJ1-4; no firm D call. Here the sequenced sample was peripheral blood, taken on day 0 of AZD1222 vaccination. The source is an adult in good health. The CDR3 loop reads CASSPLGYEKLFF. In nucleotides, the CDR3 is TGTGCCAGCAGCCCTTTGGGGTATGAAAAACTGTTTTTT.